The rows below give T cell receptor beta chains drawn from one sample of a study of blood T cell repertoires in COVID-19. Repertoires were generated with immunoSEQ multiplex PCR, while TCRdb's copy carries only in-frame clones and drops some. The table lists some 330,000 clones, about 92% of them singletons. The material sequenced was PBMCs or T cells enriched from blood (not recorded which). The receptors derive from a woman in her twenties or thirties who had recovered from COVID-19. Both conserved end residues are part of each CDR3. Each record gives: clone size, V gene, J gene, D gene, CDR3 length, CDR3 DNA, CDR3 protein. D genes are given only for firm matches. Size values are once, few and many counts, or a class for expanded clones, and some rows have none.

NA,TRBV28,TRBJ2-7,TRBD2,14,TGTGCCAGCAGCCCGGGGGGGGCCTCGGGAGAGCAGTACTTC,CASSPGGASGEQYF
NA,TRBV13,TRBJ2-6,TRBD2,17,TGTGCCAGCAGCGAAGCGGGAGGGTTTTCTGGGGCCAACGTCCTGACTTTC,CASSEAGGFSGANVLTF
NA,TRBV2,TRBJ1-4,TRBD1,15,TGTGCCAGCAGCCGAGGGGGCCTTCATAATGAAAAACTGTTTTTT,CASSRGGLHNEKLFF
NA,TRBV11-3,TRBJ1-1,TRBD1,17,TGTGCCAGCAGCGGTTCGGGACAGGGGGCAGTGAACACTGAAGCTTTCTTT,CASSGSGQGAVNTEAFF
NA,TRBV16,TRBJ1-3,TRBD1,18,TGTGCCAGTTATAACTTCCGGGGACAGCTAAAATCTGGAAACACCATATATTTT,CASYNFRGQLKSGNTIYF
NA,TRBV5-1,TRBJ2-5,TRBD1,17,TGCGCCAGCAGCTTGGCCAGGCAGGGGGCCATCCAAGAGACCCAGTACTTC,CASSLARQGAIQETQYF
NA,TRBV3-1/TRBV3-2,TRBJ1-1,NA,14,TGTGCCAGCAGCCCTCAGGGGTTTAACACTGAAGCTTTCTTT,CASSPQGFNTEAFF
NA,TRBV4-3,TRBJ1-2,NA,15,TGCGCCAGCAGCCAAGATAGTCCCGGATCGGGGGGCTACACCTTC,CASSQDSPGSGGYTF
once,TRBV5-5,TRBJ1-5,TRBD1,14,TGTGCCAGCAGCTGGGGACAGGGAGGGCAGCCCCAGCATTTT,CASSWGQGGQPQHF
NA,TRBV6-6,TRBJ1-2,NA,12,TGTGCCAGCGAGGGAGGGGCCTATGGCTACACCTTC,CASEGGAYGYTF
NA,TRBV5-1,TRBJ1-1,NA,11,TGCGCCAGCAGCCTCAAACCCGGGGCTTTCTTT,CASSLKPGAFF
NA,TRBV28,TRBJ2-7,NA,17,TGTGCCAGCAGTTTATCACTGTCGAGGTTTAGCTCCTACGAGCAGTACTTC,CASSLSLSRFSSYEQYF
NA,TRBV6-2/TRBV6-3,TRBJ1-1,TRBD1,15,TGTGCCAGCAGTTACGAATATACAGGGGCCGCTGAAGCTTTCTTT,CASSYEYTGAAEAFF
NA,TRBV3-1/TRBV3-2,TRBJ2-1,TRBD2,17,TGTGCCAGCAGCCAAGATCTGAGGGCTAGCGGGAACCATGAGCAGTTCTTC,CASSQDLRASGNHEQFF
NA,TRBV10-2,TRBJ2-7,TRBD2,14,TGCGCCAGCAATAGTCTAGCGGGGAGTTACGAGCAGTACTTC,CASNSLAGSYEQYF
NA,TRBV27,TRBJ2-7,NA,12,TGTGCCAGTGGGGGGAGCTCCTACGAGCAGTACTTC,CASGGSSYEQYF
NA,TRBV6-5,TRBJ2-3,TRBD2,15,TGTGCCAGCAGTTTGCAGCGGGGCGGAACAGATACGCAGTATTTT,CASSLQRGGTDTQYF
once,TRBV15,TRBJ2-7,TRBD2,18,TGTGCCACCAGCAGAGACCTTGACTCGACTCGCGGGAGGTCGAAGCAGTACTTC,CATSRDLDSTRGRSKQYF
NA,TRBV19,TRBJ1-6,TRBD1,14,TGTGCCAGTAGTGCGGACAGGGGGTCTTCACCCCTCCACTTT,CASSADRGSSPLHF
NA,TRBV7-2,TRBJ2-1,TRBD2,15,TGTGCCAGCAGCCCCCCAGTAGCGGGAGCCGATGAGCAGTTCTTC,CASSPPVAGADEQFF
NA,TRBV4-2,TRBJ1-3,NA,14,TGTGCCAGCAGCCAAGTTGAGGTTGGAAACACCATATATTTT,CASSQVEVGNTIYF
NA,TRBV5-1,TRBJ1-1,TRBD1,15,TGCGCCAGCAGCGAAAGGACAGGAGGGAACACTGAAGCTTTCTTT,CASSERTGGNTEAFF
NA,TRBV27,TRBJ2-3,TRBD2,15,TGTGCCAGCAGCCCGGGACTAGCGTTGGTAGATACGCAGTATTTT,CASSPGLALVDTQYF
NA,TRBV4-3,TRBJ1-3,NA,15,TGCGCCAGCAGTAACTCTGCAGGGTTTGGAAACACCATATATTTT,CASSNSAGFGNTIYF
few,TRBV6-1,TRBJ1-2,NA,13,TGTGCCAGCAGTGAAGGAGCCCAGGGGGGCTACACCTTC,CASSEGAQGGYTF
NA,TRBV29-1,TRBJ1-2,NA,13,TGCAGCGTTGCACAGGGAGCTAACTATGGCTACACCTTC,CSVAQGANYGYTF
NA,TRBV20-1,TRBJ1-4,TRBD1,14,TGCAGTGCTAGTTATCTCAGGGGGTATGAAAAACTGTTTTTT,CSASYLRGYEKLFF
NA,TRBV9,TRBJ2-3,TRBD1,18,TGTGCCAGCAGCGTGAGGGGACCCTGGACAGGGCTTGCAGATACGCAGTATTTT,CASSVRGPWTGLADTQYF
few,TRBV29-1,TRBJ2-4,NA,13,TGCAGCACTGGAGGGGACGGAAAAAACATTCAGTACTTC,CSTGGDGKNIQYF
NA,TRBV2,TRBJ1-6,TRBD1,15,TGTGCCAGCAGTGCGGGACAGACCTATAATTCACCCCTCCACTTT,CASSAGQTYNSPLHF
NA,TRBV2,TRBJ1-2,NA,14,TGTGCCAGCACAAGTATTTCTGGCTCTGGTAGCTACACCTTC,CASTSISGSGSYTF
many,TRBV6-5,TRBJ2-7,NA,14,TGTGCCAGCAGTTACACGGACAAGACCTACGAGCAGTACTTC,CASSYTDKTYEQYF
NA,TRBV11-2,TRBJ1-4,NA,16,TGTGCCAGCAGCTTAGATTCCTCCACAGGGAGTGAAAAACTGTTTTTT,CASSLDSSTGSEKLFF
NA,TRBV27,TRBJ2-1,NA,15,TGTGCCAGCAGAGGATCCGGGTTCTCCCACAATGAGCAGTTCTTC,CASRGSGFSHNEQFF
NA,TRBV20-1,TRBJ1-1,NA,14,TGCAGTGCTAGTCGACAGCTTTTGAACACTGAAGCTTTCTTT,CSASRQLLNTEAFF
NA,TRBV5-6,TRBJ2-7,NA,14,TGTGCCAGCAGCTTGGGGGGGGACAGCTACGAGCAGTACTTC,CASSLGGDSYEQYF
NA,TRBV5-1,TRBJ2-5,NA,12,TGCGCCAGCAGCGCTGGGAGTGAGACCCAGTACTTC,CASSAGSETQYF
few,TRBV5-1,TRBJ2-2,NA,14,TGCGCCAGCAGCCTAGGAGCGGGCGCCGGGGAGCTGTTTTTT,CASSLGAGAGELFF
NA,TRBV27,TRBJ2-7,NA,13,TGTGCCAGCAGTTTTTTAGGGGCCAAGGAGCAGTACTTC,CASSFLGAKEQYF
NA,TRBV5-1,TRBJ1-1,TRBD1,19,TGCGCCAGCAGCTATTCGCCCGGGACAGGGGGCTTCGGAGTAACTGAAGCTTTCTTT,CASSYSPGTGGFGVTEAFF
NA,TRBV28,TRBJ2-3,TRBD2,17,TGTGCCAGCAGTTTGGGTTTAGCGGGAGTGGGCACAGATACGCAGTATTTT,CASSLGLAGVGTDTQYF
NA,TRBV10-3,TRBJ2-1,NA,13,TGTGCCATCAGGATGGTAGCTACCAATGAGCAGTTCTTC,CAIRMVATNEQFF
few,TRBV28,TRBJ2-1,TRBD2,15,TGTGCCAGCAGGGGCAGCGGGAGCTTCTACAATGAGCAGTTCTTC,CASRGSGSFYNEQFF
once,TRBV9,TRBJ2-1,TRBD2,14,TGTGCCAGCAGCGTAGAAGTGGGGGGGAATGAGCAGTTCTTC,CASSVEVGGNEQFF
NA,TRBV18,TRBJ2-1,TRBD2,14,TGTGCCAGCTCACCTCGGACTAGGGACAATGAGCAGTTCTTC,CASSPRTRDNEQFF
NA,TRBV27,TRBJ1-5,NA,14,TGTGCCAGCAGCGCTCCGGGGAATAGGCAGCCCCAGCATTTT,CASSAPGNRQPQHF
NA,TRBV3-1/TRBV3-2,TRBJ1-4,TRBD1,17,TGTGCCAGCAGCCAAGTTGGACAGGGAGTGGGTAATGAAAAACTGTTTTTT,CASSQVGQGVGNEKLFF
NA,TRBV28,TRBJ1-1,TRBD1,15,TGTGCCAGCAGTTTATGGCCAGAGGGGGCCCCAGAAGCTTTCTTT,CASSLWPEGAPEAFF
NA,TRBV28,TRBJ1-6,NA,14,TGTGCCAGCAGTTTATCAGGGGTTAATTCACCCCTCCACTTT,CASSLSGVNSPLHF
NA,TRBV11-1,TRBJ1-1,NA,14,TGTGCCAGCAGCCCGGGGTTAGGGAGGACTGAAGCTTTCTTT,CASSPGLGRTEAFF
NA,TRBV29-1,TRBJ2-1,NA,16,TGCAGCGCCCGCGGAGGTCCGAGCGACTCCTACAATGAGCAGTTCTTC,CSARGGPSDSYNEQFF
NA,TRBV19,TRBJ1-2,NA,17,TGTGCCAGTAGTATAGCGGGGCCGGGAGTTCGGAACTATGGCTACACCTTC,CASSIAGPGVRNYGYTF
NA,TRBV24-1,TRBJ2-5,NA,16,TGTGCCACCAGTGATTTAAGACCGGGCGGGGAGGTGACCCAGTACTTC,CATSDLRPGGEVTQYF
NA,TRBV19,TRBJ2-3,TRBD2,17,TGTGCCAGTAGCCGCCAAGAGACTAGCGGGGGGACAGATACGCAGTATTTT,CASSRQETSGGTDTQYF